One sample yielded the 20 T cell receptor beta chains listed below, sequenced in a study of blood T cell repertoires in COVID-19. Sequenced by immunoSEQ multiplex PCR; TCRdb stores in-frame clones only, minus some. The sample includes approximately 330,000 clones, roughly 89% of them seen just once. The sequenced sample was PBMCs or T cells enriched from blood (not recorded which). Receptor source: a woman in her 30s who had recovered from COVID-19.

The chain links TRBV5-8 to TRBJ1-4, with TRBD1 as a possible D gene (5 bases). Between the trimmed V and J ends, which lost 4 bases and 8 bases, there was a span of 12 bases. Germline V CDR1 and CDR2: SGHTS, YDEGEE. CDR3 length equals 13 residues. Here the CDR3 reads CASSTWGVEKLFF. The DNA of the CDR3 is TGTGCCAGCAGCACCTGGGGCGTCGAAAAACTGTTTTTT.

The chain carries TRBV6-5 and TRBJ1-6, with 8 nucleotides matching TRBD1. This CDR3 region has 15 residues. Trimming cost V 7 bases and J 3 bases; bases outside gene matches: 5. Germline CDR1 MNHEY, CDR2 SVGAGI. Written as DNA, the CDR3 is TGTGCCAGCAATGGACAGGGCAGCTATAATTCACCCCTCCACTTT. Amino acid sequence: CASNGQGSYNSPLHF.

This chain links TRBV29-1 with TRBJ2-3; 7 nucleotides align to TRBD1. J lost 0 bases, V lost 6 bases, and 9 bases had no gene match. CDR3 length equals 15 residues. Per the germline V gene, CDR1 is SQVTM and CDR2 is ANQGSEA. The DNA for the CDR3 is TGCAGCGTCGGGCGGACAGGAATCAGCACAGATACGCAGTATTTT. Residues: CSVGRTGISTDTQYF.

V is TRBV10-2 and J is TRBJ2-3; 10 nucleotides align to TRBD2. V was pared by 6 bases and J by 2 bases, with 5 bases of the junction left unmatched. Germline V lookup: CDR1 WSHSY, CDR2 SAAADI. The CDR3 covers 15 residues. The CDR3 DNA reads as TGCGCCAGCAGAAGACTAGCGGGCCCCACAGATACGCAGTATTTT. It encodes CASRRLAGPTDTQYF.

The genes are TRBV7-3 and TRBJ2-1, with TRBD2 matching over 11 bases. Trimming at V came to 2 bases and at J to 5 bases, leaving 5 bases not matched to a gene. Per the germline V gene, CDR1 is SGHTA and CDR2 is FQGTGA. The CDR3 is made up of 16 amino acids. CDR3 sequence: CASSLPTSGAHNEQFF. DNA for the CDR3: TGTGCCAGCAGCTTACCGACTAGCGGGGCGCACAATGAGCAGTTCTTC.

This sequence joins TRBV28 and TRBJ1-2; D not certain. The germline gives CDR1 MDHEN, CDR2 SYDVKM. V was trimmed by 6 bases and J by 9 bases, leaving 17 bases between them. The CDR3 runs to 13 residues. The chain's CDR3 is CASSARALGSYTF. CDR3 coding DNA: TGTGCCAGCAGCGCTCGCGCCCTCGGGAGCTACACCTTC.

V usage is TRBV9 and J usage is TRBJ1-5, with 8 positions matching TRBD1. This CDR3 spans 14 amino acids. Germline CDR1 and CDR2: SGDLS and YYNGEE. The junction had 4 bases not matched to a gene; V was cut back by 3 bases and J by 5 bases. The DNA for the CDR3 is TGTGCCAGCAGCGCCGGACAGGGCGATCAGCCCCAGCATTTT. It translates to CASSAGQGDQPQHF.

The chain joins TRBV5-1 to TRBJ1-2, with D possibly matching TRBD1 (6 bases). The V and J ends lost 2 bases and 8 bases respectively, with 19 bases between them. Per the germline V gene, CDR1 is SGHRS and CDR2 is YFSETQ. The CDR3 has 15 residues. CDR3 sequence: CASSLPGDGTIGYTF. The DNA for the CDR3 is TGCGCCAGCAGCTTACCAGGGGACGGGACCATCGGCTACACCTTC.

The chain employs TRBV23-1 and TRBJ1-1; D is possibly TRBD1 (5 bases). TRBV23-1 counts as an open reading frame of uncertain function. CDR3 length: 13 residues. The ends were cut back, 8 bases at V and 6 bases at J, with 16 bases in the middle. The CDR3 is CASPLGEGPEAFF. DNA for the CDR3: TGCGCCAGCCCCCTAGGGGAGGGGCCTGAAGCTTTCTTT.

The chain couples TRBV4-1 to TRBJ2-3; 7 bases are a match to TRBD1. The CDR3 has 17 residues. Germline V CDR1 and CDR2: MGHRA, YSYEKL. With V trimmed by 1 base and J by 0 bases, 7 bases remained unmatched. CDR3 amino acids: CASSQGVGDSSTDTQYF. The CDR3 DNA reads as TGCGCCAGCAGCCAAGGAGTCGGGGACAGCAGCACAGATACGCAGTATTTT.

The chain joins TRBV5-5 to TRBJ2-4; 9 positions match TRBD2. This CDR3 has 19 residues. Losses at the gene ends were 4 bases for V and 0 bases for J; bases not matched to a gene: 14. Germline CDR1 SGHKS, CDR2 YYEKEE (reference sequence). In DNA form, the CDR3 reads TGTGCCAGCAGCCCATTGGCTAGCGGGGTTACATTAGCCAAAAACATTCAGTACTTC. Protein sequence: CASSPLASGVTLAKNIQYF.

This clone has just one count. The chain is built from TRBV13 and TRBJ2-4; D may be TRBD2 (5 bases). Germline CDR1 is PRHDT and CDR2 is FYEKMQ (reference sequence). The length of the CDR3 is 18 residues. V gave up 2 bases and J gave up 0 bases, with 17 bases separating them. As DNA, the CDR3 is TGTGCCAGCAGCTTAAGAATTCCAGCGGCTCTAGCCAAAAACATTCAGTACTTC. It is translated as CASSLRIPAALAKNIQYF.

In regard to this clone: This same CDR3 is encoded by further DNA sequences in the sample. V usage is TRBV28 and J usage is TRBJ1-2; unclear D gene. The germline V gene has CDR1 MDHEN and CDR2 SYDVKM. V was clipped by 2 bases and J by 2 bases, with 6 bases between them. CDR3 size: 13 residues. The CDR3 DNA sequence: TGTGCCAGCAGTTTAGGAGGGAACTATGGCTACACCTTC. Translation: CASSLGGNYGYTF.

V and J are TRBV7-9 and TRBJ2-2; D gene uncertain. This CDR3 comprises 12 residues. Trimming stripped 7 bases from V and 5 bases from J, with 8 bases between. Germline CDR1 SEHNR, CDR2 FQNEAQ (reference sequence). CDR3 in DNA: TGTGCCAGCACCACCCGGACCGGGGAGCTGTTTTTT. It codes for CASTTRTGELFF.

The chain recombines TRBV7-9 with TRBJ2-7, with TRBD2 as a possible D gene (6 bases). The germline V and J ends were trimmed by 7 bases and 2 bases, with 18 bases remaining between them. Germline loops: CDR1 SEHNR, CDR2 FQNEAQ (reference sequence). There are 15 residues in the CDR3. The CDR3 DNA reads TGTGCCAGCAAGGGGTGGAGGGAGGCCCCCTACGAGCAGTACTTC. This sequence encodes CASKGWREAPYEQYF.

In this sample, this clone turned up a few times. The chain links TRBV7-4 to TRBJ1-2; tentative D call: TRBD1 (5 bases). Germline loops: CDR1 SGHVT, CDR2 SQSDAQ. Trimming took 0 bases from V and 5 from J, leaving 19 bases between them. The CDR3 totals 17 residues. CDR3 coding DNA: TGTGCCAGCAGCTTAGCCCCCCCGTCATGGACACCTTATGGCTACACCTTC. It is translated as CASSLAPPSWTPYGYTF.

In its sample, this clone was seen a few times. CDR3 loop: CASSIVARTYEQYF. In nucleotides, the CDR3 is TGTGCCAGTAGTATTGTCGCGAGAACCTACGAGCAGTACTTC. This chain connects TRBV19 to TRBJ2-7; D uncertain. The CDR3 spans 14 residues. Germline values: CDR1 LNHDA, CDR2 SQIVND (reference sequence). The V gene lost 3 bases and the J gene lost 2 bases, with 11 bases spanning the gap. Full variable domain (outside the CDR3, taken from reference TRBV19 and TRBJ2-7): DGGITQSPKYLFRKEGQNVTLSCEQNLNHDAMYWYRQDPGQGLRLIYYSQIVNDFQKGDIAEGYSVSREKKESFPLTVTSAQKNPTAFYLCASSIVARTYEQYFGPGTRLTVT.

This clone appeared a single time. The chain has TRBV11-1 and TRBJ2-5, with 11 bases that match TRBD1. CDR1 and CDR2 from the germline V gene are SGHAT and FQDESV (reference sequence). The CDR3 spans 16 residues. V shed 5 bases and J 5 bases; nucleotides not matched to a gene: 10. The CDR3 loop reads CASSPRDRGSSETQYF. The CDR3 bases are TGTGCCAGCAGCCCTAGGGACAGGGGGTCGTCGGAGACCCAGTACTTC.

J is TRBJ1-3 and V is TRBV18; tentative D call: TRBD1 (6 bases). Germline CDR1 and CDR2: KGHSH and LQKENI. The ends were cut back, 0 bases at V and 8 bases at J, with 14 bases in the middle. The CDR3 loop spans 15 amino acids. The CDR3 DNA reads TGTGCCAGCTCACCACCCCGGACAGAGAAGGACACCATATATTTT. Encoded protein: CASSPPRTEKDTIYF.

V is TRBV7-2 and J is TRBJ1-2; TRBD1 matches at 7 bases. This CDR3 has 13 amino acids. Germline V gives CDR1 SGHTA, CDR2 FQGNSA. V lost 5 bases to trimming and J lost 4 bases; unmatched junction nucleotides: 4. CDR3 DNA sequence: TGTGCCAGCAGCAGACAGGGAACCTATGGCTACACCTTC. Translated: CASSRQGTYGYTF.